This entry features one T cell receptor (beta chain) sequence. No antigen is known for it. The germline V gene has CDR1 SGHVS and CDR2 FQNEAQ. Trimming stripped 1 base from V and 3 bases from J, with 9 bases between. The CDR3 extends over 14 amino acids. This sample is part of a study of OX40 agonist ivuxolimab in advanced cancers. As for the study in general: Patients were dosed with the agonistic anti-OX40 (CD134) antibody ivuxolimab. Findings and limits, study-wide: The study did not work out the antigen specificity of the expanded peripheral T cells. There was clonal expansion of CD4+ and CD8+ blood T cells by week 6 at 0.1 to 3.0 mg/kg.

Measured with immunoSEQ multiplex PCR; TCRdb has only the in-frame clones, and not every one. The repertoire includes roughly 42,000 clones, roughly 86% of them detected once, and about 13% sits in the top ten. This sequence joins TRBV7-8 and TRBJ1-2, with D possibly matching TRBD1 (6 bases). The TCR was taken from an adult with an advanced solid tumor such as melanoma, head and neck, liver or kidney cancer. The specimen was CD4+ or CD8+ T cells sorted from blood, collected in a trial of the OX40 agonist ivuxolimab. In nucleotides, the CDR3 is TGTGCCAGCAGCTTAGGGGACAATGACTATGGCTACACCTTC. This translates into CASSLGDNDYGYTF.